Each of the 27 T cell receptor beta chains below was sequenced from the same sample in a study of shared clonotypes between healthy human individuals. The repertoire was sequenced with immunoSEQ multiplex PCR; TCRdb's copy has only in-frame clones and lacks some. The profile covers 2 million to 2.5 million clones, with 85% to 95% appearing a single time and around 0.4% taken by the ten largest. Sequenced sample: naive CD4+ T cells from PBMCs. Sample subset: CD45RA+ positively selected. These receptors came from a man between 18 and 35 years old in good health. Some clones in this sample may be carry-over from other donors' samples.

A note on this clone: Within the sample, other DNA sequences also encode this same CDR3. The gene calls are TRBV7-3 and TRBJ2-5; 8 bases match TRBD2. Germline assignment: CDR1 SGHTA and CDR2 FQGTGA. CDR3 length equals 15 residues. V was clipped by 2 bases and J by 5 bases; unmatched bases: 7. The CDR3 sequence is CASSLLGLAGETQYF. In nucleotides, the CDR3 is TGTGCCAGCAGCTTATTAGGACTAGCAGGGGAGACCCAGTACTTC.

The V and J genes are TRBV11-2 and TRBJ2-2; TRBD2 is a possible D gene (5 bases). This CDR3 is 14 amino acids long. V was pared by 0 bases and J by 6 bases, with 8 bases between. Looked up from germline, CDR1 is SGHAT and CDR2 is FQNNGV. For the CDR3, the DNA is TGTGCCAGCAGCTTAGATGGGAGCGCCGGGGAGCTGTTTTTT. As protein: CASSLDGSAGELFF.

The V call is TRBV27, the J call TRBJ2-5, with D perhaps TRBD1 (6 bases). CDR1 is MNHEY, CDR2 SMNVEV, per germline (reference sequence). V lost 1 base and J 4 bases, leaving 16 bases between the germline ends. The CDR3 covers 16 residues. CDR3 sequence (DNA): TGTGCCAGCAGTTTATTAGGTCAGGGGTCGAGAGAGACCCAGTACTTC. It translates to CASSLLGQGSRETQYF.

The chain couples TRBV27 to TRBJ2-2; 8 bases are shared with TRBD1. Germline CDR1 is MNHEY and CDR2 is SMNVEV (reference sequence). The CDR3 totals 17 residues. V shed 5 bases and J 1 base; nucleotides not matched to a gene: 9. In nucleotides, the CDR3 is TGTGCCAGCAGTCCGCCGGACAGGGAAATGAACACCGGGGAGCTGTTTTTT. This translates into CASSPPDREMNTGELFF.

The rearrangement links TRBV6-1 to TRBJ2-1; 8 bases fit TRBD1. CDR1 and CDR2 from the germline V gene are MNHNS and SASEGT. The CDR3 is made up of 14 amino acids. Trimming removed 9 bases from V and 6 bases from J; junction bases left unmatched: 10. The CDR3 nucleotides read TGTGCCAGTCGTACAGGGGGAATGGGCAATGAGCAGTTCTTC. Encoded protein: CASRTGGMGNEQFF.

The rearrangement links TRBV30 to TRBJ2-3, with D tentatively TRBD1 (5 bases). Trimming removed 3 bases at V and 8 bases at J, with 15 bases between. The germline gives CDR1 GTSNPN, CDR2 SVGIG (reference sequence). The CDR3 has 13 residues. In DNA, the CDR3 is TGTGCCTGGAGGGGGCAGAACGCTGGTACGCAGTATTTT. Protein sequence: CAWRGQNAGTQYF.

V usage is TRBV7-2 and J usage is TRBJ2-7; TRBD1 matches at 10 bases. The junction had 6 bases not matched to a gene; V was cut back by 5 bases and J by 2 bases. Germline V lookup: CDR1 SGHTA, CDR2 FQGNSA. CDR3 length: 15 residues. CDR3 nucleotides: TGTGCCAGCAGCCGAGGGACAGGGGTTCCCTACGAGCAGTACTTC. This codes for CASSRGTGVPYEQYF.

With regard to this clone: The sample holds other DNA sequences that translate to the same CDR3. The chain uses TRBV10-3 and TRBJ2-1; 8 bases agree with TRBD2. V lost 5 bases to trimming and J lost 0 bases; unmatched junction nucleotides: 3. The CDR3 length is 15 residues. Germline V lookup: CDR1 ENHRY, CDR2 SYGVKD. The DNA of the CDR3 is TGTGCCATCAGTCCCCTAGCGGGCTCCTACAATGAGCAGTTCTTC. This encodes CAISPLAGSYNEQFF.

The gene calls are TRBV5-4 and TRBJ2-4; TRBD2 aligns across 11 bases. In germline, CDR1 is SGHNT, CDR2 YYREEE (reference sequence). V dropped 1 base and J dropped 1; count of bases not matched to a gene: 1. The length of the CDR3 is 16 residues. In nucleotides, the CDR3 is TGTGCCAGCAGCTTGTCTAGCGGGAGGGCCAAAAACATTCAGTACTTC. Translated: CASSLSSGRAKNIQYF.

This chain links TRBV5-4 with TRBJ2-2; 7 nucleotides agree with TRBD2. Trimming removed 8 bases from V and 3 bases from J; junction bases left unmatched: 10. The CDR3 is made up of 15 amino acids. Germline assignment: CDR1 SGHNT and CDR2 YYREEE (reference sequence). CDR3 nucleotides: TGTGCCAGTAATAGCAGGGAGGGCGACACCGGGGAGCTGTTTTTT. Its translation is CASNSREGDTGELFF.

V is TRBV6-5 and J is TRBJ1-1; D may be TRBD1 (6 bases). There are 13 residues in the CDR3. Trimming took off 6 bases at V and 8 bases at J, with 16 bases between the two ends. Germline-derived CDR1 and CDR2 are MNHEY and SVGAGI. CDR3 DNA: TGTGCCAGCAGGAACAGGGCGGGGGGGGAAGCTTTCTTT. The encoded protein is CASRNRAGGEAFF.

This CDR3 is CASSLGGARNYEQYF. CDR3 nucleotides: TGTGCCAGCAGCTTAGGGGGGGCTAGGAACTACGAGCAGTACTTC. The rearrangement uses TRBV7-9 and TRBJ2-7; D may be TRBD1 or TRBD2 (6 bases each). Germline lookup yields CDR1 SEHNR and CDR2 FQNEAQ (reference sequence). V shed 1 base and J shed 3 bases, with 13 bases lying between them. The CDR3 has 15 amino acids.

The rearrangement uses TRBV5-4 and TRBJ2-1; 14 nucleotides align to TRBD2. Looked up from germline, CDR1 is SGHNT and CDR2 is YYREEE (reference sequence). Losses at the gene ends were 5 bases for V and 8 bases for J; bases not matched to a gene: 9. This CDR3 has 16 amino acids. CDR3 DNA: TGTGCCAGCAGGTGGAGGGGACTAGCGGGAGTTGATGAGCAGTTCTTC. It codes for CASRWRGLAGVDEQFF.

The CDR3 DNA follows: TGTGCCTGGAGGAGGGACACCACAGATACGCAGTATTTT. It codes for CAWRRDTTDTQYF. The J gene is TRBJ2-3, the V gene TRBV30, with D perhaps TRBD1 (6 bases). V lost 3 bases and J lost 2, with 9 bases in between. The CDR3 extends over 13 amino acids. Germline assignment: CDR1 GTSNPN and CDR2 SVGIG (reference sequence).

To note about this clone: The same CDR3 can be traced to other DNA sequences in this sample. The gene calls are TRBV5-1 and TRBJ1-5, with no clear D. In germline, CDR1 is SGHRS, CDR2 YFSETQ. The CDR3 runs 15 residues. V lost 0 bases, J lost 0 bases, and 7 bases lay in between. In DNA form, the CDR3 reads TGCGCCAGCAGCTTGGGGGGATATAGCAATCAGCCCCAGCATTTT. This codes for CASSLGGYSNQPQHF.

This clone has only one observation. The rearrangement uses TRBV2 and TRBJ2-7, with 8 bases identical to TRBD2. The V and J ends lost 3 bases and 4 bases, in that order; junction bases with no gene match: 8. The CDR3 consists of 15 residues. The germline gives CDR1 SNHLY, CDR2 FYNNEI. CDR3 sequence: CASSDVGRGVYEQYF. CDR3 sequence (DNA): TGTGCCAGCAGTGATGTCGGGAGGGGGGTTTACGAGCAGTACTTC.

This rearrangement joins TRBV4-2 to TRBJ2-1; D possibly corresponds to TRBD2 (5 bases). V lost 3 bases and J 6 bases, leaving 18 bases between the germline ends. CDR1 and CDR2 from the germline V gene are LGHNA and YNFKEQ. The CDR3 is made up of 16 amino acids. CDR3 sequence: CASSQSGEPARNEQFF. The CDR3 nucleotides are TGTGCCAGCAGCCAGTCCGGGGAGCCAGCCCGCAATGAGCAGTTCTTC.

The chain carries TRBV5-4 and TRBJ2-7, with TRBD1 identical over 7 bases. This CDR3 has 14 residues. The ends lost 4 bases at V and 4 bases at J; junction bases unmatched: 8. In germline, CDR1 is SGHNT, CDR2 YYREEE (reference sequence). The CDR3, as DNA: TGTGCCAGCAGCACCCGACAGGGAGCTTACGAGCAGTACTTC. As protein: CASSTRQGAYEQYF.

The chain is built from TRBV28 and TRBJ1-5; 7 bases are a match to TRBD1. Germline lookup yields CDR1 MDHEN and CDR2 SYDVKM. The V gene end was trimmed by 4 bases and the J gene end by 7 bases; junction bases not matched to a gene: 10. This CDR3 is 15 amino acids long. As DNA, the CDR3 is TGTGCCAGCAGTTCCCCTGGCAGGGGGGTCCAGCCCCAGCATTTT. Translated, it gives CASSSPGRGVQPQHF.

The gene calls are TRBV21-1 and TRBJ2-1. TRBV21-1 is designated a pseudogene. This CDR3 has 13 residues. In nucleotides, the CDR3 is TGTGCCAGCAGCGGACGGACCAACAATGAGCAGTTCTTC. Translated, it gives CASSGRTNNEQFF.

The V gene is TRBV5-1, the J gene TRBJ2-7; D gene unclear. The germline gives CDR1 SGHRS, CDR2 YFSETQ. V was trimmed by 2 bases and J by 6 bases, leaving 9 bases between them. There are 12 residues in the CDR3. CDR3 bases: TGCGCCAGCAGCTTATCACTTCCCGAGCAGTACTTC. It translates to CASSLSLPEQYF.

This sequence joins TRBV7-6 and TRBJ1-1, with D possibly TRBD1 on 6 matching bases. CDR1 is SGHVS and CDR2 is FNYEAQ in the germline V gene. The CDR3 extends over 15 amino acids. V was trimmed by 5 bases and J by 0 bases, leaving 13 bases between them. The chain's CDR3 is CASSVAGALNTEAFF. The CDR3 DNA reads as TGTGCCAGCAGCGTGGCGGGGGCTTTGAACACTGAAGCTTTCTTT.

V usage is TRBV19 and J usage is TRBJ2-7; D may be TRBD1 (6 bases). The CDR3 loop spans 15 amino acids. Trimming left V 3 bases short and J 6 bases short, with 18 bases between. Germline V gives CDR1 LNHDA, CDR2 SQIVND (reference sequence). CDR3 sequence: CASSMDGQGLVEQYF. The CDR3 bases are TGTGCCAGTAGTATGGACGGCCAGGGGCTAGTCGAGCAGTACTTC.

A remark on this clone: Other DNA sequences within the sample encode an identical CDR3. The chain is built from TRBV7-9 and TRBJ1-1, with no clear D. Germline V lookup: CDR1 SEHNR, CDR2 FQNEAQ (reference sequence). The CDR3 contains 12 residues. Trimming shortened V by 5 bases and J by 4 bases, and 8 bases separated the two germline ends. The CDR3 bases are TGTGCCAGCAGCCCTCCTGGCACTGAAGCTTTCTTT. It specifies CASSPPGTEAFF.

J is TRBJ2-3 and V is TRBV28; 7 bases line up with TRBD1. Trimming cost V 8 bases and J 2 bases; bases outside gene matches: 13. The CDR3 spans 16 residues. Germline CDR1 MDHEN, CDR2 SYDVKM. As DNA, the CDR3 is TGTGCCAGCCGCCCTTTAACTACAGGGGACACAGATACGCAGTATTTT. Protein sequence: CASRPLTTGDTDTQYF.

The rearrangement uses TRBV2 and TRBJ2-1; perhaps TRBD1 as D (7 bases). The CDR3 contains 14 residues. In germline, CDR1 is SNHLY, CDR2 FYNNEI. The V and J ends lost 10 bases and 7 bases respectively, with 20 bases between them. This chain's CDR3 is CATRGDPPSNEQFF. CDR3 nucleotides: TGTGCCACCAGGGGGGACCCCCCTAGTAATGAGCAGTTCTTC.

The chain joins TRBV5-6 to TRBJ1-3; D is ambiguous. From germline, CDR1 is SGHDT and CDR2 YYEEEE. Trimming stripped 0 bases from V and 0 bases from J, with 13 bases between. This CDR3 has 17 residues. CDR3 bases: TGTGCCAGCAGCTTGGTAGGTCGGGCTTTCTCTGGAAACACCATATATTTT. Amino acids: CASSLVGRAFSGNTIYF.